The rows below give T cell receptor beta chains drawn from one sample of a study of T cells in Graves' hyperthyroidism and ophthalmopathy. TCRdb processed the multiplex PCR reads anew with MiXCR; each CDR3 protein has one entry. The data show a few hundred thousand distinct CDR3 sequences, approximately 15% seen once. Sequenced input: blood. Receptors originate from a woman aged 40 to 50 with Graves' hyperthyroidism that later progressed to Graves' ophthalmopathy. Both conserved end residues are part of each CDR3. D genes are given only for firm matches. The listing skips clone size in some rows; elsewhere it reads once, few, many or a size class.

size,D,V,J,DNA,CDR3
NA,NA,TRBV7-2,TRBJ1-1,TGTGCCAGCAGCCCCAGACAAGGACCCCGGGGCACTGAAGCTTTCTTT,CASSPRQGPRGTEAFF
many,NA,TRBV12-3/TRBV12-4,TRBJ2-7,TGTGCCAGCAGTTTAGTGGGCCCGGCGGCCTACGAGCAGTACTTC,CASSLVGPAAYEQYF
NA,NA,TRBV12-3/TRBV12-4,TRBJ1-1,NA,CASSFWTSSEQYFGPGTEAFF
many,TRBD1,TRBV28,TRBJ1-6,TGTGCCAGCAGTCCCCGGCGCGGGACAGGAACGAGCTCCTATAATTCACCCCTCCACTTT,CASSPRRGTGTSSYNSPLHF
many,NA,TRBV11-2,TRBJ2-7,TGTGCCAGCAGCTTTAGGGGGTCCTACGAGCAGTACTTC,CASSFRGSYEQYF
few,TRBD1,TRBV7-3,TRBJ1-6,TGTGCCAGCAGCTTAATGGCGACAGGGATTAATTCACCCCTCCACTTT,CASSLMATGINSPLHF
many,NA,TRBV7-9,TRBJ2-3,TGTGCCAACAGCTTAGCGACCGGTAAAGATACGCAGTATTTT,CANSLATGKDTQYF
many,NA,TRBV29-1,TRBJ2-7,TGCAGCGTTGAGGGCCTTTCCTACGAGCAGTACTTC,CSVEGLSYEQYF
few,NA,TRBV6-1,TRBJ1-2,TGTGCCAGCAGAAACGAACAGGCAGGACTCTGTGGCTACACCTTC,CASRNEQAGLCGYTF
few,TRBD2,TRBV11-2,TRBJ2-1,TGTGCCAGCAGCTTAAAGCCGGCCTCGACTAGCGGGAGTAGGAATGAGCAGTCCTTC,CASSLKPASTSGSRNEQSF
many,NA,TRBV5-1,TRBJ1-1,TGCGCCAGCAGCTTGGGGGGAGTGATTACTGAAGCTTTCTTT,CASSLGGVITEAFF
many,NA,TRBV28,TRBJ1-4,TGTGCCAGCAGTGTCGTCGGAGGGGTAAAACTGTTTTTT,CASSVVGGVKLFF
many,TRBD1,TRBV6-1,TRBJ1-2,TGTGCCAGCAGAGAACCTTTAGGGACAGCGACTAACTATGGCTACACCTTC,CASREPLGTATNYGYTF
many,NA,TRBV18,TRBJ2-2,TGTGCCAGCTCACCGCGGGCAGGGGCCAACACCGGGGAGCTGTTTTTT,CASSPRAGANTGELFF
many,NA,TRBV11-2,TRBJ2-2,TGTGCCAGCAGCCCCGGGGGGGAGCTGTTTTTT,CASSPGGELFF
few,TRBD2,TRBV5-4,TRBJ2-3,TGTGCCAGCAAGGAACTAGCGGGAGCAGATACGCAGTATTTT,CASKELAGADTQYF
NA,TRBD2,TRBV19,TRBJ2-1,TGTGCCAGTAGTGCCCTAGCGGGAGGGTACAATGAGCAGTTCTTC,CASSALAGGYNEQFF
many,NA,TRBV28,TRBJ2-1,TGTGCCAGCAGTTTGGGGTTTCTCGACAGGACCTACAATGAGCAGTTCTTC,CASSLGFLDRTYNEQFF
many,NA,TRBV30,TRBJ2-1,TGTGCCTGGAGTGATAGCTTCCGTGAGCAGTTCTTC,CAWSDSFREQFF
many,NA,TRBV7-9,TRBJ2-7,TGTGCCAGCAGCTTATTCACCAACTACGAGCAGTACTTC,CASSLFTNYEQYF
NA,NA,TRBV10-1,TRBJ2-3,TGCGCCAGCAGTGACCCTGCAGAAGTCGGGAACACAGATACGCAGTATTTT,CASSDPAEVGNTDTQYF